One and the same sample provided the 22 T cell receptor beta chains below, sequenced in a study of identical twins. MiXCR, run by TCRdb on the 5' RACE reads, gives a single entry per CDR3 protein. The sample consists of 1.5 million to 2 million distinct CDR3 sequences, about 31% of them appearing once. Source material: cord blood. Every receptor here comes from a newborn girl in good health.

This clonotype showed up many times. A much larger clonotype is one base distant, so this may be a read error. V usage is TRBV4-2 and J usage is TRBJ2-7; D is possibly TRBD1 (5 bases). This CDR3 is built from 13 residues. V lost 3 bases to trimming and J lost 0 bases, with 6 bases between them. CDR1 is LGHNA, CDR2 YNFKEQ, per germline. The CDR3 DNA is TGTGCCAGCAGCCACGACAGCTCCTACGAGCAGTACTTC. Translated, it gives CASSHDSSYEQYF.

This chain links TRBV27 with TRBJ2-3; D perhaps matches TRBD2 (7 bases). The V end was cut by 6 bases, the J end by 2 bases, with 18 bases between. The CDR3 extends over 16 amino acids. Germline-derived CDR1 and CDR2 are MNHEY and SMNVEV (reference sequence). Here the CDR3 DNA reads TGTGCCAGCAGACCTCTCTACGGGGGGCTCACAGATACGCAGTATTTT. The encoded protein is CASRPLYGGLTDTQYF.

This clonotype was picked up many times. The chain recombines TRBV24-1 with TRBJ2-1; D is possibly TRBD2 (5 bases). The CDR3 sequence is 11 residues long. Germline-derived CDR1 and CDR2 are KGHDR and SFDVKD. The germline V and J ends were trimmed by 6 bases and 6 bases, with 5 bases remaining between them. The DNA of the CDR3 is TGTGCCACCAGTAGCGGCAATGAGCAGTTCTTC. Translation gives CATSSGNEQFF.

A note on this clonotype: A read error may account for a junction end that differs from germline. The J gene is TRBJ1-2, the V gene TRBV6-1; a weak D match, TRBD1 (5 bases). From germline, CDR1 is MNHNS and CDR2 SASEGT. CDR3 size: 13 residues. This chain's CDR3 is CASSERGPDGYTF. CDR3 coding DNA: TGTGCCAGTAGTGAACGGGGACCCGATGGCTACACCTTC.

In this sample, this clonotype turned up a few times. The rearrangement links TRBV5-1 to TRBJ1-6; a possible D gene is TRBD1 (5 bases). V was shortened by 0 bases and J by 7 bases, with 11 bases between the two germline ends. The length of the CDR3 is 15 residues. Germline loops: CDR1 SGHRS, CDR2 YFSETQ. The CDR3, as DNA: TGCGCCAGCAGCTTGGCTCCAGGGACGAATTCACCCCTCCACTTT. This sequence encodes CASSLAPGTNSPLHF.

CDR3 sequence reads: CASSPKMGGELFF. CDR3 nucleotides: TGTGCCAGCAGTCCCAAGATGGGCGGGGAGCTGTTTTTT. The J gene is TRBJ2-2, the V gene TRBV28; D remains unclear. The CDR3 runs 13 residues. Per germline, CDR1 MDHEN and CDR2 SYDVKM. Trimming pared 5 bases from V and 7 bases from J, leaving 11 bases between.

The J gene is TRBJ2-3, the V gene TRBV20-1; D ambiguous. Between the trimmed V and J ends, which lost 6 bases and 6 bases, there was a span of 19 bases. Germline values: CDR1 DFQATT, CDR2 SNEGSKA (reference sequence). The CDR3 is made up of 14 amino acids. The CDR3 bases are TGCAGTGCCCCCCTAACCCGACCCTCGGATACGCAGTATTTT. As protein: CSAPLTRPSDTQYF.

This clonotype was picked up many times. The CDR3 spells CASSRDRYQGYTF. CDR3 DNA: TGCGCCAGCAGCCGCGACAGGTACCAAGGCTACACCTTC. The V gene is TRBV10-1, the J gene TRBJ1-2; TRBD1 might be the D (6 bases). This CDR3 has 13 amino acids. Trimming took off 6 bases at V and 8 bases at J, with 16 bases between the two ends. Germline CDR1 is WNHNN and CDR2 is SYGVQD (reference sequence).

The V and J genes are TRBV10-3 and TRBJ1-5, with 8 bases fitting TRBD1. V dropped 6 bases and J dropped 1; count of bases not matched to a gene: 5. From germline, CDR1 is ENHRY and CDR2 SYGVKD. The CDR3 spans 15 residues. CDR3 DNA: TGTGCCATCAGCCCAGGGGGCTCAAGCAATCAGCCCCAGCATTTT. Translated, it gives CAISPGGSSNQPQHF.

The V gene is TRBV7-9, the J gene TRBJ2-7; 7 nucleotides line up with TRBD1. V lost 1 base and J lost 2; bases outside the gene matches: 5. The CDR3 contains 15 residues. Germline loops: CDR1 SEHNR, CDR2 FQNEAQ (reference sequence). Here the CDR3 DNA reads TGTGCCAGCAGCTTAGGACAGGGTAGGCCCTACGAGCAGTACTTC. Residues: CASSLGQGRPYEQYF.

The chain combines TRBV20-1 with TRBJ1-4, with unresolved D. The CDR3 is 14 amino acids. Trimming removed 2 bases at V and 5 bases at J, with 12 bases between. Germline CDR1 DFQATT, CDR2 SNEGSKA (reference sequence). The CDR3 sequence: CSARTVLGNEKLFF. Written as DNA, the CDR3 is TGCAGTGCTAGAACGGTCCTGGGAAATGAAAAACTGTTTTTT.

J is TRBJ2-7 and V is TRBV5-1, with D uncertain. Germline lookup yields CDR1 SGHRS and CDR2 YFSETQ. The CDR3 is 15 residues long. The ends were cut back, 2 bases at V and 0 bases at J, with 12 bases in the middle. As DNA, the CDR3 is TGCGCCAGCAGCTTCGACACCAGGAGCTCCTACGAGCAGTACTTC. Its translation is CASSFDTRSSYEQYF.

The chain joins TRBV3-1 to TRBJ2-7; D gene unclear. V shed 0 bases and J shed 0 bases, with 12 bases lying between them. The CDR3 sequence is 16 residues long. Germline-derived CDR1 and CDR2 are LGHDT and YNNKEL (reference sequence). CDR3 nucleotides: TGTGCCAGCAGCCAAGAAGGTGGCGTTAGCTCCTACGAGCAGTACTTC. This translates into CASSQEGGVSSYEQYF.

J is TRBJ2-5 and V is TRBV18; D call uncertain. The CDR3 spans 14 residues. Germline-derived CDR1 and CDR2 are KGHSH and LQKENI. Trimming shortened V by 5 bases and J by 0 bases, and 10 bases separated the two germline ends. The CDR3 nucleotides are TGTGCCAGCTCAGCCCGAGCGAACCAAGAGACCCAGTACTTC. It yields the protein CASSARANQETQYF.

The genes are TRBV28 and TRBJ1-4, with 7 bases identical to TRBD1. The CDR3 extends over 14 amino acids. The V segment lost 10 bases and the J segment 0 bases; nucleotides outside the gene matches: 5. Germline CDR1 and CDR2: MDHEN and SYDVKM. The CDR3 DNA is TGTGCCATCCTTACAGGGGCAACTAATGAAAAACTGTTTTTT. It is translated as CAILTGATNEKLFF.

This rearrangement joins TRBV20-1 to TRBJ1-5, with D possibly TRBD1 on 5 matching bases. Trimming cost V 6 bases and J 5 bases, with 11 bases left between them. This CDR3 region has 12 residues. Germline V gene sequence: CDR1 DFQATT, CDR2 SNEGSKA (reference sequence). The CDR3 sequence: CSATSGDQPQHF. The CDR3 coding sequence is TGCAGTGCCACGTCGGGGGATCAGCCCCAGCATTTT.

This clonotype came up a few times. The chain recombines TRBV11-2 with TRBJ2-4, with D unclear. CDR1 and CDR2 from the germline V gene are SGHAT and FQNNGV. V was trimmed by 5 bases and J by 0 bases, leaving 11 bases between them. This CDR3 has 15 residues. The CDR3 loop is CASSTTGLAKNIQYF. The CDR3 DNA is TGTGCCAGCAGCACGACTGGTTTAGCCAAAAACATTCAGTACTTC.

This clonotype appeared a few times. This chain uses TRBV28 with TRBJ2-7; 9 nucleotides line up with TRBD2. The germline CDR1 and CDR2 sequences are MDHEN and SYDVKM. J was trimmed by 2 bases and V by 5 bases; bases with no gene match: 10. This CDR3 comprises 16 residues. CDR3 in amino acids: CASSRRLADYTYEQYF. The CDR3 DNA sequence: TGTGCCAGCAGTCGTCGACTAGCGGACTATACCTACGAGCAGTACTTC.

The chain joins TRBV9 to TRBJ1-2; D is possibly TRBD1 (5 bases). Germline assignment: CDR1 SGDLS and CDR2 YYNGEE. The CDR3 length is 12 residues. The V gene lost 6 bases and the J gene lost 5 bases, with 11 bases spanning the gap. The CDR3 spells CASISRGYGYTF. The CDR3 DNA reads TGTGCCAGCATCTCACGGGGGTATGGCTACACCTTC.

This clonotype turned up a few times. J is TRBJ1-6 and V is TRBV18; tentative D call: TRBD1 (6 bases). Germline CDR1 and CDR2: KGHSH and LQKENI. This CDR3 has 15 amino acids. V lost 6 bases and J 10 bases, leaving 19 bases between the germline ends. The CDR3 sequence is CASSNLGGRGSPLHF. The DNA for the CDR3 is TGTGCCAGCTCCAACCTCGGGGGCCGGGGGTCACCCCTCCACTTT.

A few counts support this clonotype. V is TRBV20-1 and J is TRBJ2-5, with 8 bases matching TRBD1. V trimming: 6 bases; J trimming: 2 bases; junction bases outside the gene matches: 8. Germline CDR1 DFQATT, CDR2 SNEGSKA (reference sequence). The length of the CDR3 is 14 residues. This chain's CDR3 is CSATDRGAQETQYF. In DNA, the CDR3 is TGCAGTGCGACCGACAGGGGTGCTCAAGAGACCCAGTACTTC.

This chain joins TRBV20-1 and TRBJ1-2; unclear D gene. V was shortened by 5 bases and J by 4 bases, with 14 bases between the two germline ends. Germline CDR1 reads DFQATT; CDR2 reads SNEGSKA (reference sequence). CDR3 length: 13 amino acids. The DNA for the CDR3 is TGCAGTGCTCTTACAAGGCGTACCTATGGCTACACCTTC. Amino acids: CSALTRRTYGYTF.